The 20 T cell receptor beta chains listed next were all sequenced from one sample in a study of cytomegalovirus exposure and HLA in healthy donors. PCR used 60 Vbeta primers and 13 Jbeta primers. Only in-frame clones appear in the TCRdb table, and some are missing; sequencing was by immunoSEQ multiplex PCR. This table holds around 100,000 clones, roughly four fifths found once. The material sequenced was PBMCs. Receptors were obtained from a man under 40 in good health and CMV-seropositive.

The V gene is TRBV7-3, the J gene TRBJ2-7, with D perhaps TRBD1 (5 bases). The CDR3 length is 15 residues. V was pared by 1 base and J by 1 base, with 11 bases between. The germline V gene encodes CDR1 SGHTA and CDR2 FQGTGA. CDR3 protein: CASSLSPGLSYEQYF. The CDR3 nucleotides read TGTGCCAGCAGCTTAAGTCCAGGGCTTTCCTACGAGCAGTACTTC.

V is TRBV28 and J is TRBJ2-7; perhaps TRBD1 as D (6 bases). Trimming shortened V by 3 bases and J by 5 bases, and 14 bases separated the two germline ends. Germline V gene sequence: CDR1 MDHEN, CDR2 SYDVKM. The CDR3 has 14 residues. DNA of the CDR3: TGTGCCAGCAGTTTGTTGCACAGGGACAACGAGCAGTACTTC. Residues: CASSLLHRDNEQYF.

V gene TRBV29-1 combines with J gene TRBJ2-2; 9 nucleotides match TRBD1. The junction had 7 bases not matched to a gene; V was cut back by 5 bases and J by 6 bases. The CDR3 sequence is 14 residues long. Per the germline V gene, CDR1 is SQVTM and CDR2 is ANQGSEA. In DNA form, the CDR3 reads TGCAGCGTTCGGGACAGGGTGACGTCCGGGGAGCTGTTTTTT. Translated, it gives CSVRDRVTSGELFF.

The chain combines TRBV5-6 with TRBJ2-6; 8 bases are a match to TRBD2. CDR1 is SGHDT, CDR2 YYEEEE, per germline. There are 17 residues in the CDR3. V was clipped by 2 bases and J by 3 bases; unmatched bases: 7. CDR3 DNA sequence: TGTGCCAGCAGCTTCACCTCGGGGGGGGATGGGGCCAACGTCCTGACTTTC. It translates to CASSFTSGGDGANVLTF.

The genes are TRBV5-1 and TRBJ2-5; TRBD2 agrees at 7 bases. Germline V gene sequence: CDR1 SGHRS, CDR2 YFSETQ. Germline trimming cut 4 bases from V and 5 bases from J; bases unmatched to any gene: 11. This CDR3 comprises 15 residues. The CDR3 here is CASSPRGGAWETQYF. The CDR3 DNA is TGCGCCAGCAGCCCTAGGGGAGGGGCGTGGGAGACCCAGTACTTC.

J is TRBJ2-3 and V is TRBV25-1; 10 positions match TRBD2. V lost 1 base to trimming and J lost 4 bases; unmatched junction nucleotides: 5. CDR3 length: 16 amino acids. Germline-derived CDR1 and CDR2 are MGHDK and SYGVNS. This CDR3 reads CASSESGLAGADTQYF. For the CDR3, the DNA is TGTGCCAGCAGTGAATCCGGGCTAGCGGGGGCAGATACGCAGTATTTT.

This clone occurred a few times. V and J are TRBV19 and TRBJ1-2, with 9 bases aligning to TRBD1. This CDR3 region has 13 residues. Germline CDR1 LNHDA, CDR2 SQIVND (reference sequence). The V segment lost 5 bases and the J segment 8 bases; nucleotides outside the gene matches: 6. CDR3 nucleotides: TGTGCCAGTAGTGTGGGACAGGGCAGGGGCTACACCTTC. It translates to CASSVGQGRGYTF.

This rearrangement joins TRBV7-6 to TRBJ2-3; D is perhaps TRBD2 (5 bases). CDR3 size: 13 residues. Deletions cut 3 bases from V and 7 bases from J, with 11 bases between. The V gene's germline CDR1 is SGHVS and CDR2 FNYEAQ. In nucleotides, the CDR3 is TGTGCCAGCAGCTTTCCGGGGATACATACGCAGTATTTT. Amino acid sequence: CASSFPGIHTQYF.

V and J are TRBV4-2 and TRBJ1-1, with TRBD1 matching 10 bases. The CDR3 runs to 15 residues. Germline CDR1 reads LGHNA; CDR2 reads YNFKEQ. With V trimmed by 3 bases and J by 3 bases, 4 bases remained unmatched. CDR3 in amino acids: CASSQGGQGHTEAFF. Written as DNA, the CDR3 is TGTGCCAGCAGCCAGGGGGGACAGGGGCACACTGAAGCTTTCTTT.

The gene calls are TRBV5-4 and TRBJ2-2, with TRBD1 matching 12 bases. V dropped 4 bases and J dropped 3; count of bases not matched to a gene: 4. The CDR3 is made up of 16 amino acids. Per germline, CDR1 SGHNT and CDR2 YYREEE (reference sequence). This chain's CDR3 is CASSAGTGGYTGELFF. CDR3 DNA sequence: TGTGCCAGCAGCGCCGGGACAGGGGGCTACACCGGGGAGCTGTTTTTT.

This clone was observed once. The chain employs TRBV2 and TRBJ2-3; no clear D. The V gene's germline CDR1 is SNHLY and CDR2 FYNNEI. V lost 3 bases to trimming and J lost 2 bases, with 9 bases between them. This CDR3 spans 14 amino acids. CDR3 nucleotides: TGTGCCAGCAGTGAGCCTAGAAACACAGATACGCAGTATTTT. Translating it yields CASSEPRNTDTQYF.

Details on this clone: Other DNA sequences from this sample encode an identical CDR3 as well. This sequence joins TRBV28 and TRBJ2-5; D gene unclear. The germline CDR1 and CDR2 sequences are MDHEN and SYDVKM. The CDR3 is 12 residues long. V was trimmed by 5 bases and J by 2 bases, leaving 6 bases between them. The CDR3 nucleotides read TGTGCCAGCAGTCTCAGGCAAGAGACCCAGTACTTC. Its translation is CASSLRQETQYF.

This clone was found a few times. The rearrangement links TRBV7-6 to TRBJ2-7; TRBD2 matches 14 bases. This CDR3 spans 19 amino acids. Germline V gives CDR1 SGHVS, CDR2 FNYEAQ. Unmatched junction bases numbered 12, after V lost 5 bases and J lost 0 bases. This CDR3 is CASSQRAGLAGGTSYEQYF. CDR3 sequence (DNA): TGTGCCAGCAGCCAGAGGGCCGGACTAGCGGGGGGAACCTCCTACGAGCAGTACTTC.

The rearrangement joins TRBV10-3 to TRBJ1-2, with a possible D match to TRBD1 (6 bases). Trimming stripped 8 bases from V and 4 bases from J, with 14 bases between. Germline-derived CDR1 and CDR2 are ENHRY and SYGVKD. The CDR3 runs 13 residues. The CDR3 here is CAISGTSAYGYTF. CDR3 coding DNA: TGTGCCATCTCCGGGACATCCGCCTATGGCTACACCTTC.

This rearrangement joins TRBV28 to TRBJ2-3; D perhaps matches TRBD2 (6 bases). Trimming shortened V by 2 bases and J by 0 bases, and 18 bases separated the two germline ends. From germline, CDR1 is MDHEN and CDR2 SYDVKM. The CDR3 extends over 18 amino acids. CDR3: CASSLHPEAGPSTDTQYF. CDR3 in DNA: TGTGCCAGCAGTTTACACCCTGAGGCGGGACCTAGCACAGATACGCAGTATTTT.

The chain recombines TRBV5-1 with TRBJ2-2, with 10 bases identical to TRBD2. Looked up from germline, CDR1 is SGHRS and CDR2 is YFSETQ. CDR3 length: 15 amino acids. The trim removed 6 bases at V and 6 bases at J, leaving 8 bases unmatched. The CDR3 DNA sequence: TGCGCCAGCACCCCAACTAGCGGGGAGGCCGGGGAGCTGTTTTTT. Its protein product is CASTPTSGEAGELFF.

A single count supports this clone. The J gene is TRBJ2-5, the V gene TRBV6-5; 9 bases match TRBD1. With 2 bases clipped from V and 5 bases from J, the junction kept 6 bases outside the gene matches. This CDR3 region has 15 residues. CDR1 and CDR2 (germline): MNHEY, SVGAGI. CDR3 sequence: CASSYQGTGMETQYF. For the CDR3, the DNA is TGTGCCAGCAGTTACCAAGGGACAGGGATGGAGACCCAGTACTTC.

The V gene is TRBV7-6, the J gene TRBJ2-1, with 9 bases lining up with TRBD1. This CDR3 is 17 amino acids long. The germline V gene has CDR1 SGHVS and CDR2 FNYEAQ. The V and J ends lost 3 bases and 4 bases, in that order; junction bases with no gene match: 10. CDR3 DNA sequence: TGTGCCAGCAGCTTGGGGAACAGGGGGCGTCATTACAATGAGCAGTTCTTC. This sequence encodes CASSLGNRGRHYNEQFF.

The chain combines TRBV28 with TRBJ1-1; 9 bases are shared with TRBD1. Germline lookup yields CDR1 MDHEN and CDR2 SYDVKM. The CDR3 has 16 amino acids. V lost 6 bases and J lost 0; bases outside the gene matches: 8. Here the CDR3 DNA reads TGTGCCAGCAGCCCGGGACAGGGATACATGAACACTGAAGCTTTCTTT. It encodes CASSPGQGYMNTEAFF.

J is TRBJ1-1 and V is TRBV28, with no clear D. From germline, CDR1 is MDHEN and CDR2 SYDVKM. CDR3 length equals 10 residues. Trimming shortened V by 6 bases and J by 12 bases, and 11 bases separated the two germline ends. CDR3 sequence: CASSQSATFF. In DNA, the CDR3 is TGTGCCAGCAGCCAAAGCGCCACTTTCTTT.